A single sample gave rise to the 16 T cell receptor beta chains below, sequenced in a study of beta chain features in type 1 diabetes. The isolated RNA, all of it, was reverse transcribed, so expressed TCRB transcripts were what got sequenced. Here immunoSEQ multiplex PCR was the method, and the copy in TCRdb shows in-frame clones only, minus some. This repertoire shows hundreds of thousands of clones, 15% to 19% found once; its top ten account for about 0.097%. The sequencing input was naive CD4+ T cells from blood. These receptors were collected from a man younger than 30 in good health.

V and J are TRBV4-2 and TRBJ2-7; the D gene is possibly TRBD2 (5 bases). V lost 0 bases, J lost 0 bases, and 9 bases lay in between. This CDR3 is built from 15 residues. From germline, CDR1 is LGHNA and CDR2 YNFKEQ. Here the CDR3 reads CASSQEPGSSYEQYF. For the CDR3, the DNA is TGTGCCAGCAGCCAAGAGCCGGGGAGCTCCTACGAGCAGTACTTC.

The table lists this clone with a few counts. The V gene is TRBV19, the J gene TRBJ1-1; D is possibly TRBD1 (6 bases). The CDR3 has 13 residues. Per germline, CDR1 LNHDA and CDR2 SQIVND (reference sequence). With 2 bases removed from V and 7 bases from J, the gap between germline ends came to 11 bases. Written as DNA, the CDR3 is TGTGCCAGTAGTATAACCCGGACAGTTGAAGCTTTCTTT. Protein: CASSITRTVEAFF.

The genes are TRBV2 and TRBJ2-1; 15 bases fit TRBD2. The V segment lost 6 bases and the J segment 2 bases; nucleotides outside the gene matches: 2. The germline V gene has CDR1 SNHLY and CDR2 FYNNEI. This CDR3 region has 16 residues. The CDR3 here is CASSRTSGRAYNEQFF. The CDR3 nucleotides are TGTGCCAGCAGCAGGACTAGCGGGAGGGCCTACAATGAGCAGTTCTTC.

In regard to this clone: Other DNA sequences in this specimen translate into the identical CDR3. The chain uses TRBV28 and TRBJ2-7; TRBD2 aligns across 7 bases. Trimming removed 3 bases from V and 0 bases from J; junction bases left unmatched: 5. This CDR3 region has 15 residues. The germline CDR1 and CDR2 sequences are MDHEN and SYDVKM. This CDR3 is CASSLGGVPSYEQYF. The CDR3 DNA reads as TGTGCCAGCAGTTTGGGGGGGGTGCCCTCCTACGAGCAGTACTTC.

CDR3 coding DNA: TGTGCCAGCAGCTTGGACCAAACCTCTGGAAACACCATATATTTT. Translating it yields CASSLDQTSGNTIYF. The chain recombines TRBV5-6 with TRBJ1-3; D unclear. Germline V gene data show CDR1 as SGHDT and CDR2 as YYEEEE. With 0 bases removed from V and 0 bases from J, the gap between germline ends came to 7 bases. The CDR3 has 15 residues. Combining the CDR3 with reference TRBV5-6 and TRBJ1-3 gives the whole variable domain DAGVTQSPTHLIKTRGQQVTLRCSPKSGHDTVSWYQQALGQGPQFIFQYYEEEERQRGNFPDRFSGHQFPNYSSELNVNALLLGDSALYLCASSLDQTSGNTIYFGEGSWLTVV.

V gene TRBV5-1 combines with J gene TRBJ1-2, with D unresolved. Germline loops: CDR1 SGHRS, CDR2 YFSETQ. Trimming took off 1 base at V and 4 bases at J, with 11 bases between the two ends. CDR3 length: 14 amino acids. This CDR3 is CASSLHTVTYGYTF. The CDR3 DNA sequence: TGCGCCAGCAGCTTGCACACGGTCACCTATGGCTACACCTTC.

This clone came up a few times. The chain combines TRBV15 with TRBJ2-7; D ambiguous. Deletions cut 1 base from V and 3 bases from J, with 13 bases between. In germline, CDR1 is LNHNV, CDR2 YYDKDF (reference sequence). The CDR3 consists of 15 residues. CDR3 nucleotide sequence: TGTGCCACCAGCAGAGGGGGAATTAGGATCTACGAGCAGTACTTC. This gives the protein CATSRGGIRIYEQYF.

A few counts support this clone. This rearrangement joins TRBV9 to TRBJ2-3; the match to TRBD2 covers 10 bases. V shed 2 bases and J 0 bases; nucleotides not matched to a gene: 6. Germline lookup yields CDR1 SGDLS and CDR2 YYNGEE. This CDR3 comprises 17 residues. In DNA, the CDR3 is TGTGCCAGCAGCGTGGGAAGCGGGAGGGCCAGCACAGATACGCAGTATTTT. This translates into CASSVGSGRASTDTQYF.

This clone was seen more than once but under ten times. This chain connects TRBV27 to TRBJ2-7; D uncertain. Per germline, CDR1 MNHEY and CDR2 SMNVEV (reference sequence). Trimming stripped 6 bases from V and 1 base from J, with 13 bases between. The CDR3 loop spans 14 amino acids. CDR3 amino acids: CASRNLGRSYEQYF. DNA of the CDR3: TGTGCCAGCAGAAACCTCGGACGGTCCTACGAGCAGTACTTC.

In this sample, this clone turned up a few times. The chain has TRBV6-7 and TRBJ2-7, with D possibly matching TRBD1 (6 bases). TRBV6-7 is classed as an ORF, of uncertain function. V lost 7 bases and J 6 bases, leaving 25 bases between the germline ends. The CDR3 covers 16 residues. This CDR3 is CASKQRLDKRGCEQYF. As DNA, the CDR3 is TGTGCCAGCAAACAACGCCTCGACAAAAGGGGGTGCGAGCAGTACTTC.

This clone was observed a few times. This sequence joins TRBV4-3 and TRBJ2-3, with TRBD2 as a possible D gene (6 bases). The CDR3 has 14 residues. Germline CDR1 LGHNA, CDR2 YSLEER. The V end was cut by 2 bases, the J end by 3 bases, with 9 bases between. DNA for the CDR3: TGCGCCAGCAGCCAACATCTAGCGACAGATACGCAGTATTTT. This codes for CASSQHLATDTQYF.

This chain uses TRBV7-2 with TRBJ1-4, with D hard to call. Germline assignment: CDR1 SGHTA and CDR2 FQGNSA. The CDR3 is 16 residues long. V gave up 5 bases and J gave up 4 bases, with 17 bases separating them. Here the CDR3 DNA reads TGTGCCAGCAGCCTACTTAGTGGGAGGGTTAATGAAAAACTGTTTTTT. This encodes CASSLLSGRVNEKLFF.

The table lists this clone with a few counts. The chain carries TRBV5-1 and TRBJ1-1; the D is unclear. CDR3 length: 14 amino acids. CDR1 SGHRS and CDR2 YFSETQ come from the germline V gene. V lost 0 bases, J lost 5 bases, and 11 bases lay in between. CDR3 region: CASSLEGRVTEAFF. CDR3 DNA sequence: TGCGCCAGCAGCTTGGAAGGCAGAGTTACTGAAGCTTTCTTT.

The V gene is TRBV4-3, the J gene TRBJ2-7; 8 bases are shared with TRBD1. With 0 bases clipped from V and 6 bases from J, the junction kept 7 bases outside the gene matches. CDR3 size: 15 residues. CDR1 LGHNA and CDR2 YSLEER come from the germline V gene. The CDR3 nucleotides read TGCGCCAGCAGCCAAGATCAGGGGGCAAGGGGCGAGCAGTACTTC. Protein sequence: CASSQDQGARGEQYF.

This clone was seen more than once but under ten times. The chain couples TRBV7-2 to TRBJ1-3; 7 nucleotides match TRBD1. With V trimmed by 6 bases and J by 0 bases, 5 bases remained unmatched. Germline V gene lookup returns CDR1 SGHTA and CDR2 FQGNSA. The length of the CDR3 is 15 residues. The CDR3 region has the DNA TGTGCCAGCAGTTCGGGACAGAGCTCTGGAAACACCATATATTTT. Its translation: CASSSGQSSGNTIYF.

The chain links TRBV4-2 to TRBJ2-7; TRBD1 aligns across 8 bases. Germline V gives CDR1 LGHNA, CDR2 YNFKEQ. With V trimmed by 3 bases and J by 4 bases, 8 bases remained unmatched. The CDR3 has 15 amino acids. CDR3 nucleotide sequence: TGTGCCAGCAGCCAGCTCCGGGACAGGACATACGAGCAGTACTTC. It specifies CASSQLRDRTYEQYF.